These 9 T cell receptor beta chains were sequenced from one sample in a study of CD8 T cells in Susac syndrome. RNA amounts of roughly 0.45 to 1 ug underwent reverse transcription with random hexamers. Each CDR3 protein is one row after TCRdb ran MiXCR on the immunoSEQ multiplex PCR reads. The sample includes over 150,000 distinct CDR3 sequences, 90% to 95% of them seen just once. The source material was CD4+ T cells from PBMCs. The origin of the receptors is a human donor with multiple sclerosis.

CDR3 residues: CSAPLAGFPDTQYF. The CDR3 coding sequence is TGCAGTGCCCCCCTAGCGGGGTTCCCAGATACGCAGTATTTT. The gene calls are TRBV20-1 and TRBJ2-3, with 9 bases that match TRBD2. V gave up 6 bases and J gave up 4 bases; unmatched junction bases: 8. Per germline, CDR1 DFQATT and CDR2 SNEGSKA (reference sequence). The CDR3 is 14 amino acids.

The chain combines TRBV18 with TRBJ1-1; 9 bases match TRBD1. This CDR3 is built from 15 residues. V shed 4 bases and J 6 bases; nucleotides not matched to a gene: 9. The germline gives CDR1 KGHSH, CDR2 LQKENI. The CDR3 sequence: CASSLTGTGLSEAFF. The CDR3 coding sequence is TGTGCCAGCTCACTCACCGGGACAGGGTTATCTGAAGCTTTCTTT.

The chain recombines TRBV20-1 with TRBJ1-5; 9 bases align to TRBD1. This CDR3 spans 15 amino acids. CDR1 and CDR2 (germline): DFQATT, SNEGSKA (reference sequence). With V trimmed by 4 bases and J by 2 bases, 6 bases remained unmatched. The CDR3 nucleotides read TGCAGTGCTACGACAGGGGGAGGGGGCAATCAGCCCCAGCATTTT. Residues: CSATTGGGGNQPQHF.

This chain joins TRBV5-4 and TRBJ2-2; the match to TRBD2 covers 11 bases. Germline-derived CDR1 and CDR2 are SGHNT and YYREEE (reference sequence). CDR3 length equals 16 residues. J gave up 2 bases and V 4 bases, and 4 bases lay outside the gene matches. CDR3 DNA: TGTGCCAGCAGCAGGGGACTAGCGGACAACACCGGGGAGCTGTTTTTT. Amino acid sequence: CASSRGLADNTGELFF.

A remark on this clonotype: A read error may produce the germline difference seen at one junction end. The CDR3 DNA is TGTGCCAGCAGCCCGAAAGGGGGGGACAGAGACACCGGGGAGCTTTTTTTT. Translated: CASSPKGGDRDTGELFF. This rearrangement joins TRBV5-4 to TRBJ2-2; D could derive from TRBD1 or TRBD2 (7 bases each). Germline V gene data show CDR1 as SGHNT and CDR2 as YYREEE (reference sequence). The CDR3 is 17 residues long.

J is TRBJ2-2 and V is TRBV9; D uncertain. From germline, CDR1 is SGDLS and CDR2 YYNGEE. The CDR3 runs 13 residues. V was shortened by 4 bases and J by 4 bases, with 8 bases between the two germline ends. The CDR3 sequence: CASSTSVTGELFF. The CDR3 coding sequence is TGTGCCAGCAGCACCTCGGTCACCGGGGAGCTGTTTTTT.

CDR3 region: CASRRGGTLEQYF. The CDR3 DNA follows: TGTGCCAGCAGGCGTGGGGGAACCCTCGAGCAGTACTTC. The rearrangement joins TRBV12-3 or TRBV12-4 to TRBJ2-7; the D call may be TRBD1 or TRBD2 (5 bases each). CDR3 length: 13 residues. V was pared by 6 bases and J by 6 bases, with 15 bases between.

This chain connects TRBV20-1 to TRBJ2-1; possibly TRBD1 for D (6 bases). The CDR3 totals 14 residues. CDR1 DFQATT and CDR2 SNEGSKA come from the germline V gene (reference sequence). With 6 bases removed from V and 4 bases from J, the gap between germline ends came to 16 bases. CDR3 loop: CSALGTPAYNEQFF. Here the CDR3 DNA reads TGCAGTGCCCTTGGGACACCTGCTTACAATGAGCAGTTCTTC.

This clonotype was detected once. V and J are TRBV9 and TRBJ2-2; 8 bases fit TRBD1. Unmatched junction bases numbered 5, after V lost 4 bases and J lost 3 bases. CDR1 SGDLS and CDR2 YYNGEE come from the germline V gene. This CDR3 is built from 15 residues. CDR3 protein: CASSPRQGHTGELFF. The CDR3, as DNA: TGTGCCAGCAGCCCCCGACAGGGGCACACCGGGGAGCTGTTTTTT.